This T cell receptor beta chain was identified in a study of PD-L1 blockade in urothelial cancer. Produced via immunoSEQ multiplex PCR; TCRdb's table is partial and in-frame only. Of just over 35,000 clones listed, 35% to 40% are singletons. A word on this clone: The antigen is not known.

Germline V gene sequence: CDR1 SGHNT, CDR2 YENEEA. V shed 5 bases and J 2 bases; nucleotides not matched to a gene: 7. The CDR3 runs to 15 residues. Study-level findings and limits: Enhanced expansion of tumor-associated blood clones at 3 weeks characterized durable-benefit patients.

The sequencing here drew on tumor tissue, taken before atezolizumab (anti-PD-L1) treatment. This receptor was obtained from a man in his sixties with urothelial cancer. The chain uses TRBV11-3 and TRBJ2-5; 8 bases map to TRBD2. CDR3 bases: TGTGCCAGCAGCCAATCCCGCGGGGGGCAAGAGACCCAGTACTTC. Translating gives CASSQSRGGQETQYF.